This T cell receptor beta chain was recovered during a study of early stage breast cancer tumors. The table came from immunoSEQ multiplex PCR; TCRdb's copy has only in-frame clones and leaves some out. The table lists about 36,000 clones, roughly 70% of them singletons. Trimming cost V 5 bases and J 5 bases; bases outside gene matches: 7. This CDR3 is built from 15 residues. Germline assignment: CDR1 SEHNR and CDR2 FQNEAQ (reference sequence). V gene TRBV7-9 combines with J gene TRBJ2-1, with 9 nucleotides matching TRBD2. The sequencing sample was made of blood. The TCR was taken from a person aged 55 to 70 with breast cancer. CDR3 DNA sequence: TGTGCCAGCAGCCAACTTAGCGGGAGTGACAATGAGCAGTTCTTC. It codes for CASSQLSGSDNEQFF.